The T cell receptor beta chain described here comes from a study of blood T cells in healthy people across ages. This CDR3 has 16 residues. The germline gives CDR1 MNHEY, CDR2 SVGEGT. V lost 0 bases to trimming and J lost 3 bases, with 14 bases between them. Donor samples were obtained from healthy Caucasian individuals from Russia, aged about 6 to 95. Drawn from each donor were 8.5 to 10 milliliters of peripheral blood. Next came a second PCR, run for about 7 to 11 cycles, which used a sample-barcoded 5' primer along with a J-beta primer mix. TCRdb re-called the 5' RACE reads with MiXCR, one entry per CDR3 protein. Here the sample spans fewer than 1,200,000 distinct CDR3 sequences, approximately 25% being singletons. The same sample was also studied in work on T cells of mothers and their children. That paper states: The whole RNA yield was converted to cDNA, roughly 1.5 ug per 15 ul. Unrelated mother-child pairs always had slightly, but never significantly, lower normalized overlap than related pairs.

V gene TRBV6-2 or TRBV6-3 combines with J gene TRBJ2-5, with D maybe TRBD2 (5 bases). Sequencing was performed on blood. This TCR was sampled from a girl aged 2-10 years in good health. CDR3 residues: CASSYSDEGLEETQYF. The CDR3 DNA is TGTGCCAGCAGTTACTCTGATGAGGGCCTGGAAGAGACCCAGTACTTC.